This T cell receptor beta chain was sequenced in a study of OX40 agonist ivuxolimab in advanced cancers. CDR3 size: 16 residues. Unmatched junction bases numbered 3, after V lost 0 bases and J lost 0 bases. CDR1 and CDR2 (germline): MRHNA, SNTAGT. Measured with immunoSEQ multiplex PCR; TCRdb has only the in-frame clones, and not every one. The sample has about 15,000 clones; about 81% are singletons. The clonotype originates from an adult with an advanced solid tumor such as melanoma, head and neck, liver or kidney cancer. The specimen comprised CD4+ or CD8+ T cells sorted from blood, sampled in a trial of the OX40 agonist ivuxolimab. The rearrangement uses TRBV6-4 and TRBJ2-3; 7 bases are a match to TRBD2. Here the CDR3 DNA reads TGTGCCAGCAGTGACTCGAGTAGCGGGAGCACAGATACGCAGTATTTT. Protein product: CASSDSSSGSTDTQYF.